The 9 T cell receptor beta chains reported below all come from one sample, sequenced in a study of T cell repertoires in cytomegalovirus infection. Via MiXCR, TCRdb re-called the reads, giving one row per CDR3 protein. The table has roughly 990,000 distinct CDR3 sequences, approximately 33% seen once. No cognate antigen is known for these TCRs. The starting material was cultured CD8+ T cells from PBMCs, obtained from culture after CMV antigen stimulation. Receptor source: a human donor in good health (CMV status not recorded). Some clones in this sample may be carry-over from other donors' samples.

The table lists this clonotype with many counts. The chain uses TRBV7-8 and TRBJ2-1, with 7 bases fitting TRBD2. J gave up 0 bases and V 5 bases, and 7 bases lay outside the gene matches. The CDR3 has 16 amino acids. Looked up from germline, CDR1 is SGHVS and CDR2 is FQNEAQ. The CDR3 protein is CASSPIGGGSYNEQFF. The CDR3 DNA follows: TGTGCCAGCAGCCCCATTGGCGGGGGCTCCTACAATGAGCAGTTCTTC.

The gene calls are TRBV19 and TRBJ2-4; 9 bases fit TRBD1. This CDR3 has 18 amino acids. CDR1 is LNHDA and CDR2 is SQIVND in the germline V gene (reference sequence). V lost 10 bases and J lost 6; bases outside the gene matches: 22. CDR3 region: CATLSQDRGLPELNIQYF. The CDR3 coding sequence is TGTGCCACCCTGAGCCAGGACAGGGGACTTCCAGAATTAAACATTCAGTACTTC.

The chain is built from TRBV25-1 and TRBJ2-7, with D tentatively TRBD2 (7 bases). Germline V gives CDR1 MGHDK, CDR2 SYGVNS. This CDR3 comprises 15 residues. V lost 0 bases and J 2 bases, leaving 11 bases between the germline ends. Written as DNA, the CDR3 is TGTGCCAGCAGTGAATATGGGGGGGCAGCCTACGAGCAGTACTTC. Its translation is CASSEYGGAAYEQYF.

This clonotype was seen more than once but under ten times. This chain connects TRBV27 to TRBJ2-7, with D perhaps assigned TRBD1 or TRBD2 (5 bases each). The ends were cut back, 4 bases at V and 2 bases at J, with 12 bases in the middle. CDR1 and CDR2 from the germline V gene are MNHEY and SMNVEV (reference sequence). The CDR3 loop spans 14 amino acids. The CDR3 DNA reads as TGTGCCAGCAGTTCCCGGGACGGCACCTACGAGCAGTACTTC. Its protein product is CASSSRDGTYEQYF.

In its sample, this clonotype was seen a few times. The V call is TRBV6-2 or TRBV6-3, the J call TRBJ1-5; D not certain. The CDR3 length is 14 residues. Germline loops: CDR1 MNHEY, CDR2 SVGEGT. Between the trimmed V and J ends, which lost 7 bases and 0 bases, there was a span of 10 bases. Written as DNA, the CDR3 is TGTGCCAGCACTGGACCTCCTAGCAATCAGCCCCAGCATTTT. Translation gives CASTGPPSNQPQHF.

The chain uses TRBV28 and TRBJ1-1, with 7 bases matching TRBD1. Germline V gives CDR1 MDHEN, CDR2 SYDVKM. Trimming took 6 bases from V and 6 from J; bases not matched to a gene: 4. This CDR3 has 12 amino acids. The CDR3 region is CASRQGWPEAFF. DNA for the CDR3: TGTGCCAGCAGACAGGGGTGGCCTGAAGCTTTCTTT.

This clonotype showed up many times. The chain links TRBV11-2 to TRBJ1-2; D might be TRBD1 (6 bases). The V gene's germline CDR1 is SGHAT and CDR2 FQNNGV. The CDR3 is 15 residues long. V lost 1 base and J lost 8, with 17 bases in between. The CDR3 DNA reads TGTGCCAGCAGCTTAGGGGGGATGTCAGGGGCCGGCTACACCTTC. Its protein product is CASSLGGMSGAGYTF. Variable domain in full (rest from reference TRBV11-2 and TRBJ1-2): EAGVAQSPRYKIIEKRQSVAFWCNPISGHATLYWYQQILGQGPKLLIQFQNNGVVDDSQLPKDRFSAERLKGVDSTLKIQPAKLEDSAVYLCASSLGGMSGAGYTFGSGTRLTVV.

This chain uses TRBV7-9 with TRBJ1-2; D is unresolved. The CDR3 is 11 amino acids. The germline V gene encodes CDR1 SEHNR and CDR2 FQNEAQ (reference sequence). Trimming cost V 1 base and J 14 bases, with 11 bases left between them. The CDR3 coding sequence is TGTGCCAGCAGCTTAGATTGGGATTCGACCTTC. Protein product: CASSLDWDSTF.

The chain uses TRBV6-4 and TRBJ1-1, with D possibly TRBD1 on 6 matching bases. This CDR3 has 16 amino acids. Trimming removed 0 bases at V and 5 bases at J, with 16 bases between. CDR1 is MRHNA and CDR2 is SNTAGT in the germline V gene. CDR3 in DNA: TGTGCCAGCAGTGACTCCTTCGGGGGGGGCAGGACTGAAGCTTTCTTT. This sequence encodes CASSDSFGGGRTEAFF.